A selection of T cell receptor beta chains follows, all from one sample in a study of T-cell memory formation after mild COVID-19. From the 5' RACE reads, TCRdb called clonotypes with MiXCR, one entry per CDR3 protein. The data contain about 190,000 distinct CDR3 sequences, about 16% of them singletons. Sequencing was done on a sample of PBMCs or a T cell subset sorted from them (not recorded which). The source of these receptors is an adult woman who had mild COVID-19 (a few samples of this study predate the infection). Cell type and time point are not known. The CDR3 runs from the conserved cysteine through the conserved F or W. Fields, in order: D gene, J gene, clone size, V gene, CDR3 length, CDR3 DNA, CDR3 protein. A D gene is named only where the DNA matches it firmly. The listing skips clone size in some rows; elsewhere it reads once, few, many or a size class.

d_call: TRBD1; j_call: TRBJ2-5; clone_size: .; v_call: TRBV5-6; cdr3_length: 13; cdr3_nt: TGTGCCAGCAGCTGGGACAGAGAAGAGACCCAGTACTTC; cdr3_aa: CASSWDREETQYF
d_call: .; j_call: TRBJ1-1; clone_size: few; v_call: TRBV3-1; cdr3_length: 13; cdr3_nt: TGTGCCAGCAGCCAAGCGGTCGGGACAGAAGCTTTCTTT; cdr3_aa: CASSQAVGTEAFF
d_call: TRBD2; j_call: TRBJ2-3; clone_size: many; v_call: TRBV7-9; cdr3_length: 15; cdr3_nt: TGTGCCAGCAGCTTGGGCGGGGGGCCGTCAGATACGCAGTATTTT; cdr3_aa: CASSLGGGPSDTQYF
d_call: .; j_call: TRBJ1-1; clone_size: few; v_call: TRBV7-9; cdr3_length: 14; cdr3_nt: TGTGCCAGCAGCTTAGGATTCTCGAACACTGAAGCTTTCTTT; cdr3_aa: CASSLGFSNTEAFF
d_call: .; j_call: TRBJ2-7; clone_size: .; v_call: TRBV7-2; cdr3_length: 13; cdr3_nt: TGTGCCAGCAGCTTGGACTACCTCTACGAGCAGTACTTC; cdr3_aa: CASSLDYLYEQYF
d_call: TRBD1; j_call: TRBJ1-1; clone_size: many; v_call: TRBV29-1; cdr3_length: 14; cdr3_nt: TGCAGCGGACGACCGGGACAGGGGAACACTGAAGCTTTCTTT; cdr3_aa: CSGRPGQGNTEAFF
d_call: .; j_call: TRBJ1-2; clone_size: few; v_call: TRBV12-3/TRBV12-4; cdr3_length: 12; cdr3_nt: TGTGCCAGCAGTTTGGGGGAATATGGCTACACCTTC; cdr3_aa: CASSLGEYGYTF
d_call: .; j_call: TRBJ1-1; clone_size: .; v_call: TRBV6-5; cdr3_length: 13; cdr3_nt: TGTGCCAGCACCTGGGGTGCGAACACTGAAGCTTTCTTT; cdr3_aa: CASTWGANTEAFF
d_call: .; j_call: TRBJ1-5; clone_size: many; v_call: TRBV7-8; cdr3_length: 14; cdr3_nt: TGTGCCAGCAGCTTAGACACAGGGAATCAGCCCCAGCATTTT; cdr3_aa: CASSLDTGNQPQHF
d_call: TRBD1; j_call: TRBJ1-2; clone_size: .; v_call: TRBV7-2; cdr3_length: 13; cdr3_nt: TGTGCCTCCCTCCGACAGGGACCCTATGGCTACACCTTC; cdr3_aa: CASLRQGPYGYTF
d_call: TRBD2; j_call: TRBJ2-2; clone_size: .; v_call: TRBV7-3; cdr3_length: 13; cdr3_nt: TGTGCCAGCACCAGCGGGGGCACCGGGGAGCTGTTTTTT; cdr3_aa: CASTSGGTGELFF
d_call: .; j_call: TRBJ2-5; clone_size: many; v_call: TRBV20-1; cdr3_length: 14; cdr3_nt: TGCAGTGCTAGAGATTTCAGCACCCGGGAGACCCAGTACTTC; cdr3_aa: CSARDFSTRETQYF
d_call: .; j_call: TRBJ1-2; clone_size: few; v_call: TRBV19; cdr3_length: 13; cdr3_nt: TGTGCCAGTAGTAAGGGGGACATGTATGGCTACACCTTC; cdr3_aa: CASSKGDMYGYTF
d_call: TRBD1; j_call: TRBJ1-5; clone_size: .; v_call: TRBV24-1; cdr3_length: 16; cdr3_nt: TGTGCCACCAGTGACCCAAATACAGGGGGAAATCAGCCCCAGCATTTT; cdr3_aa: CATSDPNTGGNQPQHF
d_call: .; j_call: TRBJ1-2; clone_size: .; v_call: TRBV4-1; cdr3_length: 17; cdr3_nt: TGCGCCAGCAGCCAATCCCCGGGAGCCCCGGCTAACTATGGCTACACCTTC; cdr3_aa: CASSQSPGAPANYGYTF
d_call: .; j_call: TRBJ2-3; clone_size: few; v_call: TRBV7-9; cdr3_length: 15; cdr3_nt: TGTGCCAGCAGCCTCCGGGGAGTAACCACAGATACGCAGTATTTT; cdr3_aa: CASSLRGVTTDTQYF
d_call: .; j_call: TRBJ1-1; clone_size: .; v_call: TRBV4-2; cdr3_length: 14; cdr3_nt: TGTGCCAGCAGCCGGGACATTGGGAACACTGAAGCTTTCTTT; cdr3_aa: CASSRDIGNTEAFF
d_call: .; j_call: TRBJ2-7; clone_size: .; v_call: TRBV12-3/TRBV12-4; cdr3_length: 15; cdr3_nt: TGTGCCAGCAGTTTCGGAGACGGGGGAAGGTTCGAGCAGTACTTC; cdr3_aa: CASSFGDGGRFEQYF
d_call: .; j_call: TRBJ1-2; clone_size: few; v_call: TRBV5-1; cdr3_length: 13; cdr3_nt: TGCGCCAGCAGCTCACAGGGAGGATATGGCTACACCTTC; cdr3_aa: CASSSQGGYGYTF
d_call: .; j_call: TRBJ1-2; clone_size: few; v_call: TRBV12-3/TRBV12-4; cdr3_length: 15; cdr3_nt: TGTGCCAGCAGTTCCCCAGGGGCGGCTAACTATGGCTACACCTTC; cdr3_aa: CASSSPGAANYGYTF
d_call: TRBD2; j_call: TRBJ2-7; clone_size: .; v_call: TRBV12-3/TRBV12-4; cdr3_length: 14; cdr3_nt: TGTGCCAGCAGTCAAGCGGGGGGCAAGGGGGAGCAGTACTTC; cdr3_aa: CASSQAGGKGEQYF
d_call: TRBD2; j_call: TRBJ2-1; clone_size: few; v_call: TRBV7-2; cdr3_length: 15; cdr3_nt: TGTGCCAGCAGCTTAGGGACTAGCGGTCAGAATGAGCAGTTCTTC; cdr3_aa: CASSLGTSGQNEQFF
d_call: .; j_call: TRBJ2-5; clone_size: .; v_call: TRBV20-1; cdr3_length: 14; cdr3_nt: TGCAGTGCTAGCCCCCGAGACTACCAAGAGACCCAGTACTTC; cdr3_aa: CSASPRDYQETQYF